One TCR beta chain is described in this entry. Its cognate antigen is unknown. TCRdb re-called the 5' RACE reads with MiXCR, one entry per CDR3 protein. The sample carries around 510,000 distinct CDR3 sequences, roughly 20% recorded once. This CDR3 is 9 amino acids long. Germline values: CDR1 MGHDK, CDR2 SYGVNS. V lost 9 bases, J lost 9 bases, and 9 bases lay in between. These data belong to a study of T-cell memory formation after mild COVID-19. Whole-study findings and limits: Second-wave clones reaching peak frequency on day 37 lacked confirmed SARS-CoV-2 specificity. Later expanders leaned CD4+, whereas clones that contracted between day 15 and 85 were balanced CD4/CD8.

Specimen: PBMCs or a T cell subset sorted from them (not recorded which). V is TRBV25-1 and J is TRBJ2-7; D is uncertain. This TCR came from an adult woman who had mild COVID-19 (a few samples of this study predate the infection). Cell type and time point are not known. The CDR3 DNA is TGTGCCAGGGCCCCCGGGCAGTACTTC. Translating gives CARAPGQYF.